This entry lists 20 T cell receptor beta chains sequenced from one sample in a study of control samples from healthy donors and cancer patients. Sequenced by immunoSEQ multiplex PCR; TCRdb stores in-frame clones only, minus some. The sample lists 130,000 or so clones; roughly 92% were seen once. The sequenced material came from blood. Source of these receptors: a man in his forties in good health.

CDR3 bases: TGTGCCAGCAGCGGGGGACAGGGGGCCCCCCATTCTGGAAACACCATATATTTT. Residues: CASSGGQGAPHSGNTIYF. The chain has TRBV9 and TRBJ1-3, with TRBD1 identical over 12 bases. The CDR3 sequence is 18 residues long. Germline V gives CDR1 SGDLS, CDR2 YYNGEE. The trim removed 3 bases at V and 1 base at J, leaving 8 bases unmatched.

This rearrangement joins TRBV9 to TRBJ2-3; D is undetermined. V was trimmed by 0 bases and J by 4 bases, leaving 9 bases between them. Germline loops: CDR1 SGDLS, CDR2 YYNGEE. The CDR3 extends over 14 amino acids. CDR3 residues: CASSVDEGSDTQYF. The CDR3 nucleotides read TGTGCCAGCAGCGTAGACGAAGGATCAGATACGCAGTATTTT.

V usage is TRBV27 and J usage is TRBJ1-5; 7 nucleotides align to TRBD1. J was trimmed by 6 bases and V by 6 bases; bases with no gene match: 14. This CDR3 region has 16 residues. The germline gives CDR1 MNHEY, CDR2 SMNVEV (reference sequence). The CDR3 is CASSQRWRGRSQPQHF. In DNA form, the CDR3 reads TGTGCCAGCAGCCAGCGTTGGAGGGGGCGAAGTCAGCCCCAGCATTTT.

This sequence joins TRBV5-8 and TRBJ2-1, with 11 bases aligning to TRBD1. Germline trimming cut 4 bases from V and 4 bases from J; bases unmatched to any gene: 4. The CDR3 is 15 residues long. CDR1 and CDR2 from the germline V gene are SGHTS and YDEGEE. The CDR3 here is CASSLGQGVYNEQFF. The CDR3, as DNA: TGTGCCAGCAGCCTGGGACAGGGGGTTTACAATGAGCAGTTCTTC.

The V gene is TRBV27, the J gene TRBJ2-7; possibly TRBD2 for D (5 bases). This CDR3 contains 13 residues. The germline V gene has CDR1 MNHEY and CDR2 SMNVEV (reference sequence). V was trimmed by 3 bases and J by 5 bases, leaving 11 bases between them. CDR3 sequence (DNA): TGTGCCAGCAGTTTTTTCGGGATAGACGAGCAGTACTTC. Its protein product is CASSFFGIDEQYF.

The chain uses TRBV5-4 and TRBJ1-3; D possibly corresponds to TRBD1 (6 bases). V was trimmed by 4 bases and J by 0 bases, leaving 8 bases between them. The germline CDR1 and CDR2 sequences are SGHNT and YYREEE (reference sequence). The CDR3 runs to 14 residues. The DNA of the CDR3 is TGTGCCAGCAGCCGACAGGACTCTGGAAACACCATATATTTT. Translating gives CASSRQDSGNTIYF.

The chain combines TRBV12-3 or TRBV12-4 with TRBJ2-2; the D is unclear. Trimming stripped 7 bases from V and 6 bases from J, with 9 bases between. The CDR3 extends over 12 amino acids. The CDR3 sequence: CASMTDAGELFF. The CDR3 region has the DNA TGTGCCAGCATGACGGACGCCGGGGAGCTGTTTTTT.

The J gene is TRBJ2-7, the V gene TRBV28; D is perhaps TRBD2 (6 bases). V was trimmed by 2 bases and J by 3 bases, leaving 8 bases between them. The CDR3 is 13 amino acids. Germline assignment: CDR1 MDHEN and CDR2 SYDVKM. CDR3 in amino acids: CASSLPGVYEQYF. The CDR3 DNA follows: TGTGCCAGCAGTTTACCGGGGGTCTACGAGCAGTACTTC.

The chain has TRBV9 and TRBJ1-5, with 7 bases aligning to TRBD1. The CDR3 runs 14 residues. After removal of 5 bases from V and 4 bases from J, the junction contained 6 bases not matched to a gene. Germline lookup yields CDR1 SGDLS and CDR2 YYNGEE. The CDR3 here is CASRRGQENQPQHF. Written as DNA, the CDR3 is TGTGCCAGCAGAAGGGGGCAGGAGAATCAGCCCCAGCATTTT.

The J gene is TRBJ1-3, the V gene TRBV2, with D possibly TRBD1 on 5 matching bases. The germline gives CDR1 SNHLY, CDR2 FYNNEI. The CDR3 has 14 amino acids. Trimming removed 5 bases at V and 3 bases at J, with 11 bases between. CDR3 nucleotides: TGTGCCAGCAGTCCCGGGGCAGGTGGAAACACCATATATTTT. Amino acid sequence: CASSPGAGGNTIYF.

Written as DNA, the CDR3 is TGCGCCAGCAGCTTGGCAGGGGTCTATGGCTACACCTTC. It codes for CASSLAGVYGYTF. This chain joins TRBV5-1 and TRBJ1-2, with D tentatively TRBD1 (6 bases). CDR1 SGHRS and CDR2 YFSETQ come from the germline V gene. Trimming removed 0 bases from V and 4 bases from J, with 7 bases in between. CDR3 length equals 13 residues. Using reference TRBV5-1 and TRBJ1-2 for the parts outside the CDR3, the full variable domain is KAGVTQTPRYLIKTRGQQVTLSCSPISGHRSVSWYQQTPGQGLQFLFEYFSETQRNKGNFPGRFSGRQFSNSRSEMNVSTLELGDSALYLCASSLAGVYGYTFGSGTRLTVV.

The DNA of the CDR3 is TGTGCCAGCAGGTCCGGACAGGGCCTTGGGTTGAATGAGCAGTTCTTC. It codes for CASRSGQGLGLNEQFF. The J gene is TRBJ2-1, the V gene TRBV28; 8 nucleotides line up with TRBD1. The V gene's germline CDR1 is MDHEN and CDR2 SYDVKM. Trimming at V came to 6 bases and at J to 7 bases, leaving 14 bases not matched to a gene. The CDR3 is 16 residues long.

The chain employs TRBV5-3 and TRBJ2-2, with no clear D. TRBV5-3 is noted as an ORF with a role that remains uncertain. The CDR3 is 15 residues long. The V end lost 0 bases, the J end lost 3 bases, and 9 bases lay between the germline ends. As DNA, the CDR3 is TGTGCCAGAAGCTTGGGTGGGCGCGACACCGGGGAGCTGTTTTTT. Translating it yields CARSLGGRDTGELFF.

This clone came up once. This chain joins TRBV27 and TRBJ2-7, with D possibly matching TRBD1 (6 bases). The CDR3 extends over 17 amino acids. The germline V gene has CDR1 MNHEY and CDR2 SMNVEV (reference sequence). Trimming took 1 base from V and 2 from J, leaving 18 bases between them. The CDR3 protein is CASSLFSTGHTAYEQYF. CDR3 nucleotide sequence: TGTGCCAGCAGTTTATTTTCGACAGGCCACACCGCCTACGAGCAGTACTTC.

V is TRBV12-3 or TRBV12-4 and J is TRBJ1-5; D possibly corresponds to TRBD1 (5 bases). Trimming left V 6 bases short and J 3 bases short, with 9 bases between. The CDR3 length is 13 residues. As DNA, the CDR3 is TGTGCCAGCAGGCAGGGCCACAATCAGCCCCAGCATTTT. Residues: CASRQGHNQPQHF.

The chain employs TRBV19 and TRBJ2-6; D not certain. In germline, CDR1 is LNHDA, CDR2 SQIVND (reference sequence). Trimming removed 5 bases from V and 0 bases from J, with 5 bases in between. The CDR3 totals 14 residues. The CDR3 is CASSPGSGANVLTF. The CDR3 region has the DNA TGTGCCAGTAGTCCCGGCTCTGGGGCCAACGTCCTGACTTTC.

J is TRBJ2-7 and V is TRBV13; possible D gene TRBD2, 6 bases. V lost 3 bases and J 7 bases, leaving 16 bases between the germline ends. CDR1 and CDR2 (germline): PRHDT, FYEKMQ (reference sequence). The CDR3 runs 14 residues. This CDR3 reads CASSFPEGRREQYF. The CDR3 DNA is TGTGCCAGCAGCTTCCCGGAGGGGAGGAGGGAGCAGTACTTC. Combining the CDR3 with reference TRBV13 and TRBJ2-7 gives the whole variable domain AAGVIQSPRHLIKEKRETATLKCYPIPRHDTVYWYQQGPGQDPQFLISFYEKMQSDKGSIPDRFSAQQFSDYHSELNMSSLELGDSALYFCASSFPEGRREQYFGPGTRLTVT.

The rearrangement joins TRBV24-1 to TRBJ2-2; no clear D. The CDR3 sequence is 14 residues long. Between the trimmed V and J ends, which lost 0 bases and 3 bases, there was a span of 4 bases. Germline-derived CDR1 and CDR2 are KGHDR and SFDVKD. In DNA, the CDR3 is TGTGCCACCAGTGATTTGAGGGACACCGGGGAGCTGTTTTTT. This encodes CATSDLRDTGELFF.

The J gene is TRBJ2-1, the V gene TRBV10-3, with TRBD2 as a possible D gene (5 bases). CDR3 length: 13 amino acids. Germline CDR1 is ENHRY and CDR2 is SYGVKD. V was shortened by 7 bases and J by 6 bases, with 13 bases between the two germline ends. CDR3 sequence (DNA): TGTGCCATCATGAGGGAGCTTCCCAATGAGCAGTTCTTC. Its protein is CAIMRELPNEQFF.

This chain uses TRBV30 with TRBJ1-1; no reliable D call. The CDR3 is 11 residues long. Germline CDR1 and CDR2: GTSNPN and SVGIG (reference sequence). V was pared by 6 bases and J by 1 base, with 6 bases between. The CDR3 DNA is TGTGCCTGTATGAAGAACACTGAAGCTTTCTTT. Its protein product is CACMKNTEAFF.